The following is a T cell receptor beta chain sequence with its context. There are a few counts of this clonotype. The antigen it binds to is not known. Base qualities are missing; no much larger clone stands one base away. This entry belongs to a study of T-cell memory formation after mild COVID-19 (dated by TCRdb to about 2021). Turning to the overall study: TCR sequence clusters from the two donors were largely donor specific. T-cell clones expanding and contracting after mild COVID-19 in a couple of donors were tracked by longitudinal TCRalpha and TCRbeta repertoire sequencing. The cohort comprised two young, previously healthy adult volunteers, one female and one male. What the authors observed across the whole study: From day 15 to 85, contracting clones showed balanced CD4/CD8 phenotypes, whereas a second wave of clones that expanded from day 15 to 37 leaned towards CD4+. The study included only a couple of mild cases, and larger cohorts that include severe cases with pre-infection samples were judged to be necessary. Contracting CD4+ clones were located mainly in the CM and EM memory subsets, whereas CD8+ clones were found to be enriched in EMRA. SARS-CoV-2 specificity of the second-wave clones peaking on day 37 was not confirmed. Some responding clones were detected in pre-infection memory, which suggested that pre-existing cross-reactive memory T cells had joined the SARS-CoV-2 response.

Sequencing used an Illumina NovaSeq 6000. TCRalpha and TCRbeta cDNA libraries were built by 5'RACE with constant-segment primers, adding sample barcodes and unique molecular identifiers. RNA was extracted from every sample with Trizol reagent. Amplification of the libraries took two PCR steps, and the second step added a second sample barcode plus Illumina TruSeq adapters. Libraries were sequenced on an Illumina NovaSeq with 2 x 150 bp paired-end reads. The original methods were these. The reads were demultiplexed and collapsed into UMI-guided consensus sequences using migec v1.2.7. Using mixcr v2.1.11, UMI consensuses were aligned to TRA and TRB V and J templates and then assembled into clonotypes. Clonotypes were classified as expanded or contracted when called significant by both edgeR and NoisET, with noise models trained on biological replicates. For edgeR calls, a false discovery rate-adjusted p below 0.01 and a log2 fold-change threshold of 1 were applied. PCA with hierarchical clustering of max-normalized trajectories of the 1000 most abundant clonotypes was used as exploratory dynamics analysis. Separately sequenced CD4+ and CD8+ repertoires were used to assign the CD4 or CD8 phenotype of responding clones. Through fastp at Q25 and MiXCR, TCRdb rebuilt clones from the public reads, retaining in-frame beta chains. Here each entry gathers all rows of one CDR3 protein and keeps the most common genes and DNA. Clone size and V and J calls follow TCRdb, not the original study. This sample holds approximately 570,000 distinct CDR3 sequences; roughly 17% were observed only once. 12% of the sample lies in the top ten.

Ficoll-Paque density gradient centrifugation was used to isolate PBMCs. V was cut back by 4 bases and J by 5 bases, leaving a gap of 17 bases between them. The germline V gene supplies CDR1 MGHRA and CDR2 YSYEKL. The CDR3 has 15 amino acids, counting the end cysteine and phenylalanine. Only the CDR3 region is kept as DNA, spanning 45 bases read in frame from base 1. The specimen was PBMCs or a T cell subset sorted from them (not recorded which). The clonotype was recovered from an adult woman who had mild COVID-19 (a few samples of this study predate the infection). The sample titles of this study are shuffled in the database, so cell type and time point are left out; the donor was told from shared clones. The chain is assembled from TRBV4-1 and TRBJ1-2; TRBD1 is a possible D gene, resting on 6 matching bases. The nucleotide sequence reads TGCGCCAGCAGCCCCCTACCCGACAGGACTTATGGCTACACCTTC. Its coded protein is CASSPLPDRTYGYTF.